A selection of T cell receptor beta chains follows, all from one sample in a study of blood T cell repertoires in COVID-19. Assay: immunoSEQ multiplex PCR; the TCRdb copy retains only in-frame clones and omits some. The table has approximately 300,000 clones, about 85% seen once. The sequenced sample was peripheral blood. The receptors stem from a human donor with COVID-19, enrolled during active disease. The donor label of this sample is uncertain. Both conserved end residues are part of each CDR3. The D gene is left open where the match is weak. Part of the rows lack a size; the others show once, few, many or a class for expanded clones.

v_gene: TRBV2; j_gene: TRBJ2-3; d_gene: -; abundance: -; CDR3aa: CAIWDSLSTDTQYF; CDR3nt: TGTGCCATCTGGGACTCTCTAAGCACAGATACGCAGTATTTT
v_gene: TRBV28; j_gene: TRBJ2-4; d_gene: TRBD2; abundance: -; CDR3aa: CASSLSLAVSSGPGKNIQYF; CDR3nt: TGTGCCAGCAGTTTATCCCTAGCCGTGAGTAGCGGGCCCGGAAAAAACATTCAGTACTTC
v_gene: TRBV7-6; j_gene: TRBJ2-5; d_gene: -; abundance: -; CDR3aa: CASSYSQGQETQYF; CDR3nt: TGTGCCAGCAGCTATTCACAGGGCCAAGAGACCCAGTACTTC
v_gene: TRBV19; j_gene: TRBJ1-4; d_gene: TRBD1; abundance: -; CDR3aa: CASSLGTAEKLFF; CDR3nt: TGTGCCAGTAGTCTCGGGACAGCTGAAAAACTGTTTTTT
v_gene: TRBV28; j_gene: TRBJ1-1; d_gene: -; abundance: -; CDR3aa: CASSLVRRNTEAFF; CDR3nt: TGTGCCAGCAGCCTAGTAAGGAGAAACACTGAAGCTTTCTTT
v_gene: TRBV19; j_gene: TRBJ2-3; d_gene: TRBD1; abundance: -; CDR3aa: CASDPGTGPPDTQYF; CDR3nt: TGTGCCAGTGATCCCGGGACAGGGCCCCCAGATACGCAGTATTTT
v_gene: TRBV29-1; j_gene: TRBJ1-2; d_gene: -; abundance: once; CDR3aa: CSVEVGHGYTF; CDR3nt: TGCAGCGTTGAGGTGGGGCATGGCTACACCTTC
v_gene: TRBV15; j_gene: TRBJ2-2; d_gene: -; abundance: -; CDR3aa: CATSRERQALNTGELFF; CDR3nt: TGTGCCACCAGCAGAGAACGACAGGCCCTGAACACCGGGGAGCTGTTTTTT
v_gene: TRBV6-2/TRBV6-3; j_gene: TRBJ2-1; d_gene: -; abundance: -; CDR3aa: CASSLLLGQSFYNEQFF; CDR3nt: TGTGCCAGCAGTCTCCTCCTTGGACAGTCCTTCTACAATGAGCAGTTCTTC
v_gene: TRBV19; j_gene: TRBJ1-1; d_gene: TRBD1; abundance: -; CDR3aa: CASGAGGYTEAFF; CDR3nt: TGTGCCAGTGGGGCAGGGGGATACACTGAAGCTTTCTTT
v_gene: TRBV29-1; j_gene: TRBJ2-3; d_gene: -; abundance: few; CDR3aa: CSVEKSGTDTQYF; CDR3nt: TGCAGCGTTGAGAAAAGCGGCACAGATACGCAGTATTTT
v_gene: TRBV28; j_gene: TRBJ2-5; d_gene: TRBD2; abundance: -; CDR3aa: CASSLVPASGGETQYF; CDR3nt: TGTGCCAGCAGTCTAGTCCCGGCTAGCGGAGGGGAGACCCAGTACTTC
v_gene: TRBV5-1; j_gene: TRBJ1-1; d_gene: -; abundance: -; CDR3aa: CASSPGWGEGTEAFF; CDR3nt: TGCGCCAGCAGCCCTGGCTGGGGGGAAGGCACTGAAGCTTTCTTT
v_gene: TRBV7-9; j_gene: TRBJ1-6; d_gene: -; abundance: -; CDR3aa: CASSQTGFGSPLHF; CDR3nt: TGTGCCAGCAGCCAGACGGGTTTCGGTTCACCCCTCCACTTT
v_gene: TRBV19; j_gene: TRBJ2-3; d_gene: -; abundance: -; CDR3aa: CASRERGMSLPSPRTDTQYF; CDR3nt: TGTGCCAGTAGAGAACGGGGGATGAGCTTACCGTCCCCCCGCACAGATACGCAGTATTTT
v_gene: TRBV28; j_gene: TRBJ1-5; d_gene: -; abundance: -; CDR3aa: CASRPGGEGNQPQHF; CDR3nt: TGTGCCAGCAGACCGGGAGGGGAGGGCAATCAGCCCCAGCATTTT
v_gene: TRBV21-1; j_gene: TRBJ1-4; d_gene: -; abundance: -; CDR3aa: CASSPRRGRTTNEKLFF; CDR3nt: TGTGCCAGCAGCCCCCGAAGGGGCCGCACAACTAATGAAAAACTGTTTTTT
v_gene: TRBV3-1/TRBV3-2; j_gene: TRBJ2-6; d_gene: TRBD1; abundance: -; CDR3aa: CASTRKGGLSGANVLTF; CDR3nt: TGTGCCAGCACCAGGAAAGGGGGCCTCTCTGGGGCCAACGTCCTGACTTTC
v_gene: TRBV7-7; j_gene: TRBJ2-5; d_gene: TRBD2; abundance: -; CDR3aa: CASSPRSSGRGHQETQYF; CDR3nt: TGTGCTAGCAGCCCCCGCTCTAGCGGGAGGGGGCACCAAGAGACCCAGTACTTC
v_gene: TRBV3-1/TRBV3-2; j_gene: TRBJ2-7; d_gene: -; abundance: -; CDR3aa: CASSQGDAGAIAYF; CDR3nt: TGTGCCAGCAGCCAAGGCGACGCTGGGGCAATTGCGTACTTC
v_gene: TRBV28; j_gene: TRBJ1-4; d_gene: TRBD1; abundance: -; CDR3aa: CASSGFSDRNEKLFF; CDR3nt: TGTGCCAGCAGCGGCTTTTCGGACAGGAATGAAAAACTGTTTTTT
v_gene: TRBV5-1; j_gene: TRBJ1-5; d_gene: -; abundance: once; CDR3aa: CASSLAGGNNQPQHF; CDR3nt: TGCGCCAGCAGCTTGGCCGGGGGGAACAATCAGCCCCAGCATTTT
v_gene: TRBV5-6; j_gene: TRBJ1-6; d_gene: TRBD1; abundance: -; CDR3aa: CASSQGTGGRDSPLHF; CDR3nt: TGTGCCAGCAGCCAAGGGACAGGGGGAAGAGACTCACCCCTCCACTTT
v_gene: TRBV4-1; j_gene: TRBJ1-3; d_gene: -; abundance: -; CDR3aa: CASSQVGSLGSGNTIYF; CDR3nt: TGCGCCAGCAGCCAAGTCGGGTCTTTGGGCTCTGGAAACACCATATATTTT
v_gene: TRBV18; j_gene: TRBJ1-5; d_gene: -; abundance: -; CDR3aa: CASSPSHRENQPQHF; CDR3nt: TGTGCCAGCTCACCATCGCACAGGGAAAATCAGCCCCAGCATTTT
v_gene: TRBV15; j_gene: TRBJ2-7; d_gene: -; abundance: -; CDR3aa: CATSREASAAYEQYF; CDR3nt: TGTGCCACCAGCAGAGAGGCTAGCGCGGCCTACGAGCAGTACTTC
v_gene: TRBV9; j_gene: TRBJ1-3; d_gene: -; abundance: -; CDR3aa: CASSAPTGGGNTIYF; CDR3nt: TGTGCCAGCAGCGCCCCGACAGGTGGAGGAAACACCATATATTTT
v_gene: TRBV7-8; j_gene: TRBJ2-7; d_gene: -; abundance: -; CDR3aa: CASSSLNRDTPYEQYF; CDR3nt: TGTGCCAGCAGCTCCCTAAACCGGGACACACCCTACGAGCAGTACTTC